These 27 T cell receptor beta chains were sequenced from one sample in a study of shared clonotypes between healthy human individuals. Here immunoSEQ multiplex PCR was the method, and the copy in TCRdb shows in-frame clones only, minus some. This sample has roughly 490,000 clones, with less than 80% found just once. The sample taken for sequencing was PBMCs. The source of these receptors is a woman aged 35 to 49 in good health. Some clones in this sample may be carry-over from other donors' samples.

Comment on this clone: A much larger clone differs by one base, so this may be a read error. The sample contains more than one DNA sequence encoding this CDR3. The gene calls are TRBV15 and TRBJ1-5; a weak D match, TRBD1 (6 bases). V was clipped by 1 base and J by 4 bases, with 11 bases between them. Germline values: CDR1 LNHNV, CDR2 YYDKDF (reference sequence). The CDR3 extends over 15 amino acids. The CDR3 coding sequence is TGTGCCACCAGCAGAGGGGGGGCAGGGAATCAGCCCCAGCATTTT. It specifies CATSRGGAGNQPQHF.

This clone turned up a few times. A much larger clone lies one base from this, so it may be a read error. The chain links TRBV10-1 to TRBJ1-1; D is perhaps TRBD1 (5 bases). Germline CDR1 and CDR2: WNHNN and SYGVQD (reference sequence). The CDR3 runs to 13 residues. Trimming removed 6 bases at V and 3 bases at J, with 11 bases between. CDR3 region: CASSKRGDTEAFF. For the CDR3, the DNA is TGCGCCAGCAGCAAACGGGGGGACACTGAAGCTTTCTTT.

CDR3 amino acids: CASSTGKGGYTF. CDR3 sequence (DNA): TGTGCCAGCAGTACAGGGAAAGGTGGCTACACCTTC. The rearrangement links TRBV28 to TRBJ1-2; a possible D gene is TRBD1 (6 bases). This CDR3 spans 12 amino acids. Trimming stripped 5 bases from V and 7 bases from J, with 11 bases between. Germline assignment: CDR1 MDHEN and CDR2 SYDVKM.

The rearrangement uses TRBV11-3 and TRBJ2-1; TRBD2 matches 9 bases. The CDR3 loop spans 13 amino acids. Germline lookup yields CDR1 SGHNT and CDR2 YENEEA. Trimming took 3 bases from V and 9 from J; bases not matched to a gene: 3. The CDR3 coding sequence is TGTGCCAGCAGCTTGCGCGGGAGGGGTGAGCAGTTCTTC. Translated: CASSLRGRGEQFF.

The count of this clone is one. The genes are TRBV5-1 and TRBJ2-1; a weak D match, TRBD1 (6 bases). Germline V gene lookup returns CDR1 SGHRS and CDR2 YFSETQ. The CDR3 consists of 14 residues. Trimming removed 4 bases at V and 7 bases at J, with 15 bases between. The CDR3 DNA is TGCGCCAGCAGCACTGCCTCCCAGGGGAATGAGCAGTTCTTC. The encoded protein is CASSTASQGNEQFF.

The V call is TRBV6-1, the J call TRBJ2-1; D gene unclear. Trimming removed 10 bases at V and 3 bases at J, with 16 bases between. Germline V CDR1 and CDR2: MNHNS, SASEGT. The CDR3 runs 14 residues. In DNA, the CDR3 is TGTGCCACCCTAGGCGCGGTATACTACAATGAGCAGTTCTTC. Translation: CATLGAVYYNEQFF.

The V call is TRBV28, the J call TRBJ1-1; D not resolved. Germline values: CDR1 MDHEN, CDR2 SYDVKM. CDR3 length: 12 residues. V lost 2 bases and J lost 10, with 11 bases in between. DNA of the CDR3: TGTGCCAGCAGTTTACTCCAGACGGGAGCTTTCTTT. Translated, it gives CASSLLQTGAFF.

V gene TRBV20-1 combines with J gene TRBJ1-2; 10 nucleotides align to TRBD1. The CDR3 covers 11 residues. Per germline, CDR1 DFQATT and CDR2 SNEGSKA (reference sequence). Trimming removed 6 bases from V and 7 bases from J; junction bases left unmatched: 2. The DNA for the CDR3 is TGCAGTGCGAGGACAGGGGGTGGCTACACCTTC. Amino acids: CSARTGGGYTF.

The genes are TRBV19 and TRBJ1-5; D gene uncertain. The germline V gene encodes CDR1 LNHDA and CDR2 SQIVND (reference sequence). V lost 4 bases, J lost 0 bases, and 10 bases lay in between. This CDR3 region has 15 residues. In DNA form, the CDR3 reads TGTGCCAGTAGTAATCATGCAAATAGCAATCAGCCCCAGCATTTT. It is translated as CASSNHANSNQPQHF.

The V and J genes are TRBV5-6 and TRBJ2-5; no clear D. CDR1 and CDR2 from the germline V gene are SGHDT and YYEEEE. Trimming removed 3 bases from V and 4 bases from J, with 4 bases in between. The CDR3 covers 11 residues. CDR3 nucleotides: TGTGCCAGCAGCTACACAGAGACCCAGTACTTC. Translated, it gives CASSYTETQYF.

The J gene is TRBJ1-5, the V gene TRBV6-5, with a possible D match to TRBD1 (5 bases). CDR1 is MNHEY, CDR2 SVGAGI, per germline. Deletions cut 6 bases from V and 6 bases from J, with 15 bases between. The CDR3 totals 14 residues. This CDR3 is CASRTGTELQPQHF. In DNA, the CDR3 is TGTGCCAGCAGGACCGGGACGGAGCTTCAGCCCCAGCATTTT.

The chain carries TRBV29-1 and TRBJ2-1; 8 bases fit TRBD2. V trimming: 0 bases; J trimming: 6 bases; junction bases outside the gene matches: 7. Germline CDR1 SQVTM, CDR2 ANQGSEA. The CDR3 runs 15 residues. CDR3 loop: CSVEDGRGPPNEQFF. The CDR3 DNA reads TGCAGCGTTGAAGACGGGAGGGGCCCCCCCAATGAGCAGTTCTTC.

In the case of this clone: A read error is the likely source, as a far larger clone sits one nucleotide away. Since no conserved phenylalanine or tryptophan closes the CDR3, a read error is the likely cause. The genes are TRBV29-1 and TRBJ2-4, with D perhaps given as TRBD1 or TRBD2 (5 bases each). V lost 7 bases and J lost 3, with 10 bases in between. The CDR3 is 12 amino acids. The germline gives CDR1 SQVTM, CDR2 ANQGSEA. As DNA, the CDR3 is TGCAGCGGGGGGAGTGGCAAAAACATTCAGTACCTC. Its translation: CSGGSGKNIQYL.

The rearrangement joins TRBV21-1 to TRBJ2-5; the tabulated D call, TRBD1, remains unverified against the DNA. TRBV21-1 is a pseudogene locus. The CDR3 extends over 21 amino acids. This CDR3 reads CASSKALVPGQGARGGETQYF. CDR3 in DNA: TGTGCCAGCAGCAAAGCGCTTGTTCCGGGACAGGGGGCACGCGGTGGAGAGACCCAGTACTTC.

The V call is TRBV27, the J call TRBJ1-1, with D unclear. V lost 2 bases to trimming and J lost 0 bases, with 7 bases between them. CDR3 length: 14 residues. Germline V gene sequence: CDR1 MNHEY, CDR2 SMNVEV (reference sequence). CDR3 sequence: CASSLKVMNTEAFF. The CDR3 nucleotides read TGTGCCAGCAGTTTAAAGGTAATGAACACTGAAGCTTTCTTT.

The V and J genes are TRBV7-2 and TRBJ2-5, with no clear D. V dropped 0 bases and J dropped 2 bases, with 7 bases sitting between them. The CDR3 covers 14 residues. Germline V lookup: CDR1 SGHTA, CDR2 FQGNSA. This CDR3 reads CASSLAGSQETQYF. DNA for the CDR3: TGTGCCAGCAGCTTAGCGGGTTCTCAAGAGACCCAGTACTTC.

The gene calls are TRBV5-1 and TRBJ1-1, with a tentative D call TRBD1 (5 bases). This CDR3 comprises 16 residues. The germline gives CDR1 SGHRS, CDR2 YFSETQ. V lost 1 base and J 0 bases, leaving 13 bases between the germline ends. CDR3 loop: CASSLFGGRMNTEAFF. The DNA of the CDR3 is TGCGCCAGCAGCTTGTTTGGGGGGAGGATGAACACTGAAGCTTTCTTT. Based on the CDR3 plus reference TRBV5-1 and TRBJ1-1, the full variable domain is KAGVTQTPRYLIKTRGQQVTLSCSPISGHRSVSWYQQTPGQGLQFLFEYFSETQRNKGNFPGRFSGRQFSNSRSEMNVSTLELGDSALYLCASSLFGGRMNTEAFFGQGTRLTVV.

The chain has TRBV5-8 and TRBJ2-7, with D hard to call. The V gene's germline CDR1 is SGHTS and CDR2 YDEGEE. The CDR3 sequence is 13 residues long. Trimming cost V 0 bases and J 3 bases, with 7 bases left between them. In DNA, the CDR3 is TGTGCCAGCAGCTTGGGCGGCGGCTACGAGCAGTACTTC. Residues: CASSLGGGYEQYF.

V gene TRBV4-3 combines with J gene TRBJ2-5; the D is unclear. The J call may be mistaken, given a closer DNA end match to TRBJ2-7. This CDR3 is 13 amino acids long. Germline CDR1 reads LGHNA; CDR2 reads YSLEER. DNA of the CDR3: TGCGCCAGCAGCCAAGCCTTTGGCTACGAGCAGTACTTC. Residues: CASSQAFGYEQYF.

The rearrangement links TRBV11-2 to TRBJ2-7, with TRBD2 matching 7 bases. Trimming removed 4 bases from V and 2 bases from J; junction bases left unmatched: 8. Germline values: CDR1 SGHAT, CDR2 FQNNGV. This CDR3 is 15 amino acids long. The CDR3 loop is CASSSARTSPYEQYF. In DNA, the CDR3 is TGTGCCAGCAGCTCAGCAAGGACTAGTCCCTACGAGCAGTACTTC.

The chain uses TRBV20-1 and TRBJ1-1; unclear D gene. V lost 6 bases and J lost 1, with 6 bases in between. Germline V lookup: CDR1 DFQATT, CDR2 SNEGSKA (reference sequence). The CDR3 sequence is 11 residues long. The CDR3 nucleotides are TGCAGTGCGGCGGGGAACACTGAAGCTTTCTTT. This gives the protein CSAAGNTEAFF.

V gene TRBV14 combines with J gene TRBJ2-5, with TRBD2 as a possible D gene (6 bases). This CDR3 comprises 16 residues. V was cut by 4 bases and J by 5 bases, with 20 bases left in between. Germline CDR1 SGHDN, CDR2 FVKESK. The CDR3 loop reads CASSLPGGNAGETQYF. DNA of the CDR3: TGTGCCAGCAGCCTACCTGGGGGGAATGCTGGGGAGACCCAGTACTTC.

The gene calls are TRBV4-2 and TRBJ2-3; D perhaps matches TRBD2 (5 bases). V lost 4 bases and J lost 3, with 8 bases in between. Germline loops: CDR1 LGHNA, CDR2 YNFKEQ. CDR3 length: 13 residues. CDR3 in amino acids: CASSRTETDTQYF. The CDR3 nucleotides read TGTGCCAGCAGCCGGACTGAGACAGATACGCAGTATTTT.

This sequence joins TRBV28 and TRBJ2-1; TRBD1 or TRBD2 may be the D gene (5 bases each). V lost 3 bases and J 0 bases, leaving 12 bases between the germline ends. The CDR3 sequence is 16 residues long. Germline CDR1 reads MDHEN; CDR2 reads SYDVKM. This chain's CDR3 is CASSLGRAASYNEQFF. In DNA form, the CDR3 reads TGTGCCAGCAGTTTGGGGCGGGCGGCCTCCTACAATGAGCAGTTCTTC. The complete variable domain, with remaining parts taken from reference TRBV28 and TRBJ2-1, reads DVKVTQSSRYLVKRTGEKVFLECVQDMDHENMFWYRQDPGLGLRLIYFSYDVKMKEKGDIPEGYSVSREKKERFSLILESASTNQTSMYLCASSLGRAASYNEQFFGPGTRLTVL.

The rearrangement uses TRBV28 and TRBJ1-5, with D perhaps TRBD1 (6 bases). V was pared by 8 bases and J by 9 bases, with 8 bases between. Germline V lookup: CDR1 MDHEN, CDR2 SYDVKM. This CDR3 is 10 amino acids long. The CDR3 DNA sequence: TGTGCCAGCGGGGGGCGGCCCCAGCATTTT. This translates into CASGGRPQHF.

This sequence joins TRBV7-9 and TRBJ1-5, with unresolved D. CDR1 SEHNR and CDR2 FQNEAQ come from the germline V gene (reference sequence). This CDR3 spans 15 amino acids. V was clipped by 1 base and J by 7 bases, with 14 bases between them. The CDR3 spells CASSLGVGVQQPQHF. The CDR3 DNA reads TGTGCCAGCAGCTTAGGTGTAGGCGTCCAGCAGCCCCAGCATTTT.

The rearrangement uses TRBV6-5 and TRBJ1-3, with D maybe TRBD1 (6 bases). CDR1 MNHEY and CDR2 SVGAGI come from the germline V gene. The ends were cut back, 6 bases at V and 0 bases at J, with 9 bases in the middle. The CDR3 runs 14 residues. As DNA, the CDR3 is TGTGCCAGCAGAAGGGACAACTCTGGAAACACCATATATTTT. Translated: CASRRDNSGNTIYF.